Given below is one T cell receptor beta chain in context. The antigen is undetermined. J gave up 3 bases and V 5 bases, and 4 bases lay outside the gene matches. Germline V gene lookup returns CDR1 SGHRS and CDR2 YFSETQ. The CDR3 sequence is 13 residues long. Total RNA extraction produced at least 6 micrograms (per sample) for the study. Alongside a J-beta primer mix, a sample-barcoded 5' primer served in a second PCR lasting roughly 7 to 12 cycles. Samples each returned at least 3 million CDR3-containing paired-end reads. Each CDR3 protein is one row after TCRdb ran MiXCR on the 5' RACE reads. The data hold 710,000 or so distinct CDR3 sequences, with about 20% observed a single time. This sample was taken from a study of blood T cells in healthy people across ages. At the level of the study: Template-switching capture recovered about one barcoded beta molecule per two T cells. Overall study results and limits: Aged donors had fewer naive CD4+ cells and lower diversity than long-lived donors.

The TCR sequence derives from a man between 65 and 85 years old in good health. The sample taken for sequencing was blood. This chain joins TRBV5-1 and TRBJ1-1; 7 bases fit TRBD1. In DNA, the CDR3 is TGCGCCAGCAGACTAACAGGGGACACTGAAGCTTTCTTT. Translation: CASRLTGDTEAFF. Drawing the rest from reference TRBV5-1 and TRBJ1-1, the complete variable domain is KAGVTQTPRYLIKTRGQQVTLSCSPISGHRSVSWYQQTPGQGLQFLFEYFSETQRNKGNFPGRFSGRQFSNSRSEMNVSTLELGDSALYLCASRLTGDTEAFFGQGTRLTVV.